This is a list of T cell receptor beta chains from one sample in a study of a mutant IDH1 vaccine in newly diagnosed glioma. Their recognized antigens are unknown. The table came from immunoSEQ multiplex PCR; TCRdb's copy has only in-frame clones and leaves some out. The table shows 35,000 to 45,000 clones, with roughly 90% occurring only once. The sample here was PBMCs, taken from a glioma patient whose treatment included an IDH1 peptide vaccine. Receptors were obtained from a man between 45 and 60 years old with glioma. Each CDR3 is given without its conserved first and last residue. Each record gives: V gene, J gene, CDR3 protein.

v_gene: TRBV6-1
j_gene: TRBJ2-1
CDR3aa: ASSDGTGVAREQF

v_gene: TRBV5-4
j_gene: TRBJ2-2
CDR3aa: ASSLTGTDTGELF

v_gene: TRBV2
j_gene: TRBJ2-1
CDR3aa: ASSEDWREASNEQF

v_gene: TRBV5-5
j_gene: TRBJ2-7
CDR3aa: ASSLVGLAEISYEQY

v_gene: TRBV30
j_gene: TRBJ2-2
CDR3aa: AWSPVGAWTGELF

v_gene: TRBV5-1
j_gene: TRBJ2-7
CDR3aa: ASSDPGQGYEQY

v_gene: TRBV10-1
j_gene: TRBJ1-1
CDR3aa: ASSESTLTEAF

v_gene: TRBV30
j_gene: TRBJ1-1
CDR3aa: AWSGGTTEAF

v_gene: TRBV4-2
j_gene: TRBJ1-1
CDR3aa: ASSPRVGVSTEAF

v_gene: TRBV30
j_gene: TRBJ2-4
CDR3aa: AWRGKENIQY

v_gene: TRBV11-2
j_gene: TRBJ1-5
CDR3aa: ASSLVGSPGQPQH

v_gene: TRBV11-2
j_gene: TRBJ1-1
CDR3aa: ASSLRENTEAF

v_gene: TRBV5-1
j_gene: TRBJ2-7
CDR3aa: ASSWGTGDSYEQY

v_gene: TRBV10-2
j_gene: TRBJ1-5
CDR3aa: ASSEAAGGQPQH

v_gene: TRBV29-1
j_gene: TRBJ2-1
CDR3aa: SVDILAGNEQF

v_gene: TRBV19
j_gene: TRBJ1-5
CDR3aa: ASSVPLGRAKLTGNQPQH

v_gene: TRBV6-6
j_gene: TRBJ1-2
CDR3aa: ASSYSIGYGYT

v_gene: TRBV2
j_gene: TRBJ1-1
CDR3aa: ASTQGRLNTEAF

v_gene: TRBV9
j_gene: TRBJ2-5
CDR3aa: ASSGGTGTGPQY

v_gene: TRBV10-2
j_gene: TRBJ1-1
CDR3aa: ASRISSPNTEAF

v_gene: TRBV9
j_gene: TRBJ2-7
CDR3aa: ASSPGPGSPTGEQY

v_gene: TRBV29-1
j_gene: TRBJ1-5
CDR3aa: SVGSGTTQGPQH

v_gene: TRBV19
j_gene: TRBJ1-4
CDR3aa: ASSIGFGEKLF

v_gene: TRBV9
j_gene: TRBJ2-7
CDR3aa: ASSVRPASEQY

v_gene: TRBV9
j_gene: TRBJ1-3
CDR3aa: ASSVGRLSGNTIY

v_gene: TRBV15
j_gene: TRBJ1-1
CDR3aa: ATSRAAGNTEAF

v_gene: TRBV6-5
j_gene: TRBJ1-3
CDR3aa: ASSAPLGNTIY

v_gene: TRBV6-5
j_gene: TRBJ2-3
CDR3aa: ASSYTGVTDTQY

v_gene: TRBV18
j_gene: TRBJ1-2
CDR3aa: ASSSRTGWKA